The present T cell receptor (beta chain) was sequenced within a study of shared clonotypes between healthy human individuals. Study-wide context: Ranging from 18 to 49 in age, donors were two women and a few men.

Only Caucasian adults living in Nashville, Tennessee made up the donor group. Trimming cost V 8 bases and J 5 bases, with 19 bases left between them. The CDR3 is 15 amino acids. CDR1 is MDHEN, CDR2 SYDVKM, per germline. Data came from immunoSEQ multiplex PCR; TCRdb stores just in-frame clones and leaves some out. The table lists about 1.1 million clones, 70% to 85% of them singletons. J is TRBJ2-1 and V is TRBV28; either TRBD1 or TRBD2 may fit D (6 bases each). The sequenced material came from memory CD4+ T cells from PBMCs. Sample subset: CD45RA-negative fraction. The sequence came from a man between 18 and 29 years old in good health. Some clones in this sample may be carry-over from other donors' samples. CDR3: CASSTRGTVNNEQFF. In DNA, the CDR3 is TGTGCCAGCTCTACAAGGGGGACTGTAAACAATGAGCAGTTCTTC.